This T cell receptor (beta chain) was sequenced in a study of OX40 agonist ivuxolimab in advanced cancers. TCRdb's copy holds only in-frame clones and misses some; the assay was immunoSEQ multiplex PCR. Of about 14,000 clones in the sample, about 76% were seen once. Trimming pared 0 bases from V and 6 bases from J, leaving 14 bases between. Per germline, CDR1 SGDLS and CDR2 YYNGEE. This CDR3 is 15 amino acids long. The sequencing here drew on CD4+ or CD8+ T cells sorted from blood, taken in a trial of the OX40 agonist ivuxolimab. The rearrangement joins TRBV9 to TRBJ2-3, with D possibly matching TRBD1 (6 bases). The TCR comes from an adult with an advanced solid tumor such as melanoma, head and neck, liver or kidney cancer. The CDR3 reads CASSVEGTRGDTQYF. CDR3 DNA: TGTGCCAGCAGCGTAGAGGGAACGAGGGGGGATACGCAGTATTTT.